The 2 T cell receptor beta chains listed next were all sequenced from one sample in a study of chemoradiotherapy in HPV16-positive cancers. The protocol was immunoSEQ multiplex PCR, while the TCRdb copy is restricted to in-frame clones and leaves out a portion. The data show 3,800 or so clones, roughly 90% seen once. Sequenced material: tumor tissue, taken from a patient who underwent chemoradiotherapy. The source is a human donor with HPV-associated anogenital cancer.

The rearrangement uses TRBV6-5 and TRBJ1-1; D unclear. Germline values: CDR1 MNHEY, CDR2 SVGAGI. This CDR3 region has 13 residues. Trimming pared 2 bases from V and 3 bases from J, leaving 7 bases between. CDR3: CASSYGRDTEAFF. Written as DNA, the CDR3 is TGTGCCAGCAGTTACGGGAGGGACACTGAAGCTTTCTTT.

As for this clone: Other DNA sequences in the same sample also yield this CDR3. J is TRBJ1-6 and V is TRBV14; 7 bases map to TRBD1. The CDR3 covers 15 residues. The germline V gene has CDR1 SGHDN and CDR2 FVKESK. Unmatched junction bases numbered 10, after V lost 4 bases and J lost 10 bases. CDR3 in amino acids: CASSPATGAGSPLHF. CDR3 coding DNA: TGTGCCAGCAGCCCCGCTACAGGGGCCGGCTCACCCCTCCACTTT. Drawing the rest from reference TRBV14 and TRBJ1-6, the complete variable domain is EAGVTQFPSHSVIEKGQTVTLRCDPISGHDNLYWYRRVMGKEIKFLLHFVKESKQDESGMPNNRFLAERTGGTYSTLKVQPAELEDSGVYFCASSPATGAGSPLHFGNGTRLTVT.